A selection of T cell receptor beta chains follows, all from one sample in a study of blood T cell repertoires in COVID-19. TCRdb's copy holds only in-frame clones and misses some; the assay was immunoSEQ multiplex PCR. This sample has 240,000 or so clones; nearly 90% occur once, and the top ten carry 0.7% to 0.85%. Sequencing used peripheral blood. The source is a woman in her thirties with acute or convalescent COVID-19. Both conserved end residues are part of each CDR3. Fields, in order: V gene, D gene, clone size, J gene, CDR3 DNA, CDR3 protein. D genes are given only for firm matches. The listing skips clone size in some rows; elsewhere it reads once, few, many or a size class.

V: TRBV6-2/TRBV6-3; D: TRBD1; size: NA; J: TRBJ1-4; DNA: TGTGCCAGCAGATACAGGGGTACTAATGAAAAACTGTTTTTT; CDR3: CASRYRGTNEKLFF
V: TRBV29-1; D: TRBD2; size: NA; J: TRBJ2-1; DNA: TGCAGCTCCCCCCCGGGTCCTCCGGGGGGGAGGCAGTTCTTC; CDR3: CSSPPGPPGGRQFF
V: TRBV7-2; D: NA; size: NA; J: TRBJ2-3; DNA: TGTGCCAGCAGCTTAGATTTTGGACTAAGCACAGATACGCAGTATTTT; CDR3: CASSLDFGLSTDTQYF
V: TRBV10-1; D: NA; size: few; J: TRBJ2-7; DNA: TGCGCCCAGCCCGGGGAGGTACGCGAGCAGTACTTC; CDR3: CAQPGEVREQYF
V: TRBV7-9; D: TRBD2; size: NA; J: TRBJ2-1; DNA: TGTGCCAGCAGCCCCAGACTAGCGGGAGGGTTCGGCGAGCAGTTCTTC; CDR3: CASSPRLAGGFGEQFF
V: TRBV7-2; D: NA; size: few; J: TRBJ1-2; DNA: TGTGCCAGCAGCTCCTCCTCGGGAGGCTATGGCTACACCTTC; CDR3: CASSSSSGGYGYTF
V: TRBV7-2; D: TRBD2; size: NA; J: TRBJ2-3; DNA: TGTGCCAGCAAACTAGCGACAGGCACAGATACGCAGTATTTT; CDR3: CASKLATGTDTQYF
V: TRBV7-3; D: NA; size: NA; J: TRBJ2-1; DNA: TGTGCCAGCAGCTCGTTGGACGGGAGCCCCTACAATGAGCAGTTCTTC; CDR3: CASSSLDGSPYNEQFF
V: TRBV19; D: NA; size: NA; J: TRBJ2-2; DNA: TGTGCCAGTAGTCCCCGGGTAGGGGCGACCGGGGAGCTGTTTTTT; CDR3: CASSPRVGATGELFF
V: TRBV2; D: NA; size: NA; J: TRBJ2-7; DNA: TGTGCCAGCAGATCAGGGGTCTACGAGCAGTACTTC; CDR3: CASRSGVYEQYF
V: TRBV3-1/TRBV3-2; D: TRBD1; size: NA; J: TRBJ2-7; DNA: TGTGCCAGCAGCCGACCCGGGACAGGGGACTACGAGCAGTACTTC; CDR3: CASSRPGTGDYEQYF
V: TRBV12-5; D: TRBD1; size: NA; J: TRBJ1-1; DNA: TGTGCTAGTGGTTTGGTACAGGGGGACAGGCTGAACACTGAAGCTTTCTTT; CDR3: CASGLVQGDRLNTEAFF
V: TRBV4-2; D: TRBD2; size: few; J: TRBJ2-1; DNA: TGTGCCAGCAGCCAAGAATGGCGGGAGGAGGAGTTCTTC; CDR3: CASSQEWREEEFF
V: TRBV12-3/TRBV12-4; D: NA; size: NA; J: TRBJ1-2; DNA: TGTGCCAGCAGCCTTCAGGGTCCCTATGGCTACACCTTC; CDR3: CASSLQGPYGYTF
V: TRBV4-1; D: TRBD2; size: few; J: TRBJ2-2; DNA: TGCGCCAGCAGCCACCCCGGGACTAGGAACACCGGGGAGCTGTTTTTT; CDR3: CASSHPGTRNTGELFF
V: TRBV19; D: TRBD1; size: NA; J: TRBJ2-7; DNA: TGTGCCAGTAGTACCTTGTCCGGACAGGGCTATCGGTACGAGCAGTACTTC; CDR3: CASSTLSGQGYRYEQYF
V: TRBV29-1; D: NA; size: NA; J: TRBJ1-5; DNA: TGCAGCGTTGTCCCACACCAGGGCCAGCCCCAGCATTTT; CDR3: CSVVPHQGQPQHF
V: TRBV18; D: TRBD1; size: NA; J: TRBJ2-3; DNA: TGTGCCAGCTCACCACGGGACAGCATCACAGATACGCAGTATTTT; CDR3: CASSPRDSITDTQYF
V: TRBV4-3; D: NA; size: NA; J: TRBJ2-2; DNA: TGCGCCAGCAGACTAGACGCGAACACCGGGGAGCTGTTTTTT; CDR3: CASRLDANTGELFF